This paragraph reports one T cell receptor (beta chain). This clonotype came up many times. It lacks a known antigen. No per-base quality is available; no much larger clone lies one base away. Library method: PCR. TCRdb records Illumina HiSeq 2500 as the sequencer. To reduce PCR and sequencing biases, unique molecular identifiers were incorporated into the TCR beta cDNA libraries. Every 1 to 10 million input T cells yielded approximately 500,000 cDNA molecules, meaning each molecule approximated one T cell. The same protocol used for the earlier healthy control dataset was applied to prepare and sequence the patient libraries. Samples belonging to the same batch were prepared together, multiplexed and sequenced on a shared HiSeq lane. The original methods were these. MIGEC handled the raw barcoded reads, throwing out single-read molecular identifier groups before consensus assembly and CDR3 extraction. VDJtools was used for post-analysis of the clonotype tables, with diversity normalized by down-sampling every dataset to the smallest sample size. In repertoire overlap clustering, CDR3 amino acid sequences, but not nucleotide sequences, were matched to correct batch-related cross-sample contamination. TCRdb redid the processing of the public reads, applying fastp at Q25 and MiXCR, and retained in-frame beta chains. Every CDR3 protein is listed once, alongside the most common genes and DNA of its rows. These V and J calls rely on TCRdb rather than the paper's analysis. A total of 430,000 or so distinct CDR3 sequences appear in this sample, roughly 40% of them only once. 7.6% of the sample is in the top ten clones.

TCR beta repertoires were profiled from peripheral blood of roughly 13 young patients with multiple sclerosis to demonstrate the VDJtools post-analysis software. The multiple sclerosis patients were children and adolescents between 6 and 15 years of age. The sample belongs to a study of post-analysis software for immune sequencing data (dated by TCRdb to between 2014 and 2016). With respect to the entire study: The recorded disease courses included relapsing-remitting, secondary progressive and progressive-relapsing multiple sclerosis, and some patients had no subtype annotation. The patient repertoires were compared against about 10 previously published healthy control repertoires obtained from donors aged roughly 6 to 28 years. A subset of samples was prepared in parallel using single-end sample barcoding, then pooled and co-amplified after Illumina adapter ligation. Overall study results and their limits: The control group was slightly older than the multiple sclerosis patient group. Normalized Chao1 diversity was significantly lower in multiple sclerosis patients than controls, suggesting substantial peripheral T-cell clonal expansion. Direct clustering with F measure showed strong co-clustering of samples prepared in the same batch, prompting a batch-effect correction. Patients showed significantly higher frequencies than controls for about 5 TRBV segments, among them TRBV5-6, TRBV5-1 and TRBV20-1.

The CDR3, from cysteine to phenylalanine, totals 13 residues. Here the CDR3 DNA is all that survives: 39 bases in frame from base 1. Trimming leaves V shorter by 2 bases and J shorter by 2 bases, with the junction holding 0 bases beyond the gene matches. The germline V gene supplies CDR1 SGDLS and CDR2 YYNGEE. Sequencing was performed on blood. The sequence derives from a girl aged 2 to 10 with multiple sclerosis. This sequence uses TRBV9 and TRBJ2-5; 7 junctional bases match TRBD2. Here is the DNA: TGTGCCAGCAGCGTCGGGGGGCAAGAGACCCAGTACTTC. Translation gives CASSVGGQETQYF.